This entry features one T cell receptor (beta chain) sequence. What it binds is unknown. The data derive from a study of identical twins. Study-level results: Cord blood's abundant beta clonotypes had fewer insertions, unlike memory repertoires. Cross-sectional statistical analysis was relied on for the conclusions, without the same donors being followed.

V trimming: 2 bases; J trimming: 3 bases; junction bases outside the gene matches: 4. CDR1 and CDR2 (germline): KGHSH, LQKENI. The CDR3 is 15 amino acids. Unique molecular identifiers were present on the cDNA, which also gained a universal primer site by template switching. TCRdb re-analysed the 5' RACE reads in MiXCR, keeping a single row per CDR3 protein. This repertoire shows 1.5 million to 2 million distinct CDR3 sequences, under 35% found once; its top ten account for 0.25% to 0.3%. Sequencing was carried out using cord blood. The chain couples TRBV18 to TRBJ1-1; 9 bases agree with TRBD1. This TCR was sampled from a newborn girl in good health. The DNA of the CDR3 is TGTGCCAGCTCACCAGACAGGGGGTGGTACACTGAAGCTTTCTTT. Protein: CASSPDRGWYTEAFF.